Shown below are 11 T cell receptor beta chains from a single sample sequenced in a study of T cell responses to AZD1222 COVID-19 vaccine. The method was immunoSEQ multiplex PCR; TCRdb's version includes in-frame clones alone and lacks a portion of them. The sample holds under 35,000 clones, under 90% seen once. The specimen comprised peripheral blood, sampled 28 days after the second AZD1222 dose. These receptors were taken from an adult who received the AZD1222 COVID-19 vaccine.

This rearrangement joins TRBV9 to TRBJ1-5; D not certain. Looked up from germline, CDR1 is SGDLS and CDR2 is YYNGEE. The length of the CDR3 is 13 residues. The V and J ends lost 5 bases and 5 bases respectively, with 11 bases between them. CDR3 region: CASSRSRDQPQHF. The DNA for the CDR3 is TGTGCCAGCAGTCGTAGCCGAGATCAGCCCCAGCATTTT.

This sequence joins TRBV12-3 or TRBV12-4 and TRBJ2-1, with D possibly called TRBD1 or TRBD2 (5 bases each). This CDR3 is 13 amino acids long. V dropped 5 bases and J dropped 5 bases, with 10 bases sitting between them. The CDR3 sequence: CASSPRGDNEQFF. The CDR3 nucleotides are TGTGCCAGCAGTCCCAGAGGGGACAATGAGCAGTTCTTC.

This clone came up once. The chain recombines TRBV4-2 with TRBJ1-3; the D gene is possibly TRBD1 (5 bases). The germline gives CDR1 LGHNA, CDR2 YNFKEQ. Trimming stripped 0 bases from V and 2 bases from J, with 14 bases between. This CDR3 comprises 17 residues. The CDR3 spells CASSQETSRTPGNTIYF. The CDR3 region has the DNA TGTGCCAGCAGCCAAGAGACATCCCGGACACCTGGAAACACCATATATTTT.

The chain recombines TRBV3-1 (or the pseudogene TRBV3-2) with TRBJ2-5, with TRBD2 identical over 14 bases. Germline loops: CDR1 LGHDT, CDR2 YNNKEL (reference sequence). V was pared by 4 bases and J by 5 bases, with 9 bases of the junction left unmatched. CDR3 size: 17 residues. The CDR3 loop reads CASSPAGTSGRGETQYF. CDR3 nucleotide sequence: TGTGCCAGCAGCCCTGCCGGGACTAGCGGGAGAGGGGAGACCCAGTACTTC.

The CDR3 loop reads CASSVTSGTGYEQFF. CDR3 in DNA: TGCGCCAGCAGCGTTACCTCTGGGACAGGGTATGAGCAGTTCTTC. The chain carries TRBV5-1 and TRBJ2-1; 9 nucleotides match TRBD1. The trim removed 4 bases at V and 8 bases at J, leaving 10 bases unmatched. The CDR3 length is 15 residues. Germline loops: CDR1 SGHRS, CDR2 YFSETQ.

This clone was picked up a small number of times. The chain recombines TRBV7-7 with TRBJ2-5, with 9 bases fitting TRBD2. CDR3 length equals 15 residues. J was trimmed by 3 bases and V by 1 base; bases with no gene match: 3. Germline loops: CDR1 SSHAT, CDR2 FNYEAQ (reference sequence). CDR3 region: CASSLGGRAEETQYF. In DNA, the CDR3 is TGTGCCAGCAGCTTAGGCGGGAGGGCCGAAGAGACCCAGTACTTC.

The chain combines TRBV6-2 or TRBV6-3 with TRBJ2-7; D is uncertain. The V gene lost 3 bases and the J gene lost 2 bases, with 5 bases spanning the gap. From germline, CDR1 is MNHEY and CDR2 SVGEGT. The CDR3 has 12 amino acids. The chain's CDR3 is CASSYRAYEQYF. Here the CDR3 DNA reads TGTGCCAGCAGTTATCGGGCCTACGAGCAGTACTTC.

The genes are TRBV2 and TRBJ1-1; a possible D gene is TRBD1 (5 bases). This CDR3 region has 15 residues. CDR1 and CDR2 (germline): SNHLY, FYNNEI. Trimming shortened V by 4 bases and J by 0 bases, and 12 bases separated the two germline ends. CDR3 in amino acids: CASSVYQGLNTEAFF. In DNA, the CDR3 is TGTGCCAGCAGTGTATACCAGGGTCTGAACACTGAAGCTTTCTTT.

V gene TRBV5-1 combines with J gene TRBJ2-2; D unresolved. V was clipped by 0 bases and J by 2 bases, with 8 bases between them. The V gene's germline CDR1 is SGHRS and CDR2 YFSETQ. The CDR3 is 15 amino acids. For the CDR3, the DNA is TGCGCCAGCAGCTTGGATGTCTATAACACCGGGGAGCTGTTTTTT. Its protein is CASSLDVYNTGELFF.

The rearrangement links TRBV24-1 to TRBJ1-2; D remains unclear. The germline V gene has CDR1 KGHDR and CDR2 SFDVKD. The CDR3 runs to 14 residues. Trimming pared 6 bases from V and 0 bases from J, leaving 10 bases between. DNA for the CDR3: TGTGCCACCAGTACCGACATTGCTAACTATGGCTACACCTTC. The encoded protein is CATSTDIANYGYTF.

V gene TRBV5-4 combines with J gene TRBJ1-4; D call uncertain. The V gene lost 0 bases and the J gene lost 4 bases, with 10 bases spanning the gap. This CDR3 contains 15 residues. Germline V gives CDR1 SGHNT, CDR2 YYREEE (reference sequence). The CDR3 here is CASSLGFSSNEKLFF. The CDR3 coding sequence is TGTGCCAGCAGCTTGGGGTTCTCGAGTAATGAAAAACTGTTTTTT.